The rows below give T cell receptor beta chains drawn from one sample of a study of blood T cells in healthy people across ages. TCRdb re-derived calls from the 5' RACE reads in MiXCR, one entry per CDR3 protein. The sample contains about 1.8 million distinct CDR3 sequences, roughly 50% of which appear only once. The sequenced material came from blood. Every receptor here comes from a woman between 40 and 50 years old in good health. Both conserved end residues are part of each CDR3. The D gene is left open where the match is weak. The size entry is marked missing in some rows and otherwise reads once, few, many or a size class.

clone size | J gene | CDR3 length | V gene | D gene | CDR3 protein | CDR3 DNA
few | TRBJ2-1 | 16 | TRBV4-1 | TRBD2 | CASSQDTAGAYNEQFF | TGCGCCAGCAGCCAAGATACTGCGGGGGCCTACAATGAGCAGTTCTTC
- | TRBJ2-1 | 13 | TRBV20-1 | - | CSAKTISYNEQFF | TGCAGTGCGAAAACCATCTCCTACAATGAGCAGTTCTTC
few | TRBJ2-5 | 15 | TRBV29-1 | - | CSVESWGRKQETQYF | TGCAGCGTTGAGAGTTGGGGCAGAAAACAAGAGACCCAGTACTTC
- | TRBJ2-5 | 14 | TRBV10-1 | - | CASSASRGAETQYF | TGCGCCAGCAGTGCGTCGAGGGGTGCGGAGACCCAGTACTTC
few | TRBJ2-7 | 14 | TRBV10-3 | TRBD1 | CAISARQGLYEQYF | TGTGCCATCAGTGCCCGACAGGGGCTCTACGAGCAGTACTTC
- | TRBJ2-1 | 18 | TRBV9 | TRBD1 | CASSVEEYGTGEYNEQFF | TGTGCCAGCAGCGTAGAAGAATACGGGACAGGGGAATACAATGAGCAGTTCTTC
- | TRBJ2-2 | 17 | TRBV11-2 | TRBD2 | CASGNAVGLAHTGELFF | TGTGCCAGCGGCAACGCGGTCGGACTAGCCCACACCGGGGAGCTGTTTTTT
- | TRBJ1-5 | 14 | TRBV6-1 | - | CASSEGHSNQPQHF | TGTGCCAGCAGTGAAGGCCATAGCAATCAGCCCCAGCATTTT
- | TRBJ1-2 | 15 | TRBV18 | TRBD1 | CASSQVQGVISGYTF | TGTGCCAGCTCACAAGTACAGGGGGTGATTAGTGGCTACACCTTC
few | TRBJ2-1 | 15 | TRBV7-2 | - | CASSFWGASYNEQFF | TGTGCCAGCAGCTTCTGGGGGGCCTCCTACAATGAGCAGTTCTTC
- | TRBJ2-7 | 17 | TRBV11-2 | TRBD1 | CASSPSWGTGGGYEQYF | TGTGCCAGCAGCCCATCATGGGGGACAGGGGGAGGCTACGAGCAGTACTTC
- | TRBJ2-7 | 13 | TRBV5-8 | TRBD1 | CASSWTGQNEQYF | TGTGCCAGCAGCTGGACAGGGCAGAACGAGCAGTACTTC
- | TRBJ1-4 | 15 | TRBV12-3/TRBV12-4 | TRBD1 | CASSFGDRAGEKLFF | TGTGCCAGCAGTTTCGGGGACAGGGCTGGTGAAAAACTGTTTTTT
few | TRBJ2-5 | 13 | TRBV29-1 | - | CSVIYRDGETQYF | TGCAGCGTTATTTACAGGGACGGGGAGACCCAGTACTTC
- | TRBJ2-5 | 12 | TRBV29-1 | - | CSAVRPVETQYF | TGCAGCGCCGTGAGGCCGGTCGAGACCCAGTACTTC
- | TRBJ1-5 | 13 | TRBV20-1 | - | CNAGTEYDQPQHF | TGCAATGCAGGGACTGAATACGATCAGCCCCAGCATTTT
once | TRBJ1-6 | 16 | TRBV5-6 | - | CASSREGDQINSPLHF | TGTGCCAGCAGCAGAGAGGGTGACCAGATTAATTCACCCCTCCACTTT
few | TRBJ2-7 | 12 | TRBV4-1 | - | CASSFPEGEQYF | TGCGCCAGCAGCTTTCCGGAGGGCGAGCAGTACTTC
- | TRBJ2-4 | 11 | TRBV3-1 | - | CASGRENIRYF | TGTGCCTCCGGGAGAGAAAACATTCGGTACTTC
few | TRBJ2-3 | 16 | TRBV5-1 | TRBD2 | CASSTLAGVTGDTQYF | TGCGCCAGCAGCACTCTAGCGGGGGTCACTGGAGATACGCAGTATTTT